Listed here are 10 T cell receptor beta chains from one sample, sequenced in a study of response to subunit inactivated influenza vaccine listed by TCRdb under 2018. In light of the paper, this sample's time point label describes: 45 to 55 days after influenza vaccine administration. Libraries were made using RT-PCR. Sequencing used an Illumina HiSeq 2500. TCRdb reprocessing: public reads trimmed at Q25 with fastp, clones called with MiXCR, in-frame beta chains kept. All rows with the same CDR3 protein become a single entry with the most common DNA and genes. This sample comprises 540,000 or so distinct CDR3 sequences, 10% to 15% of them detected only once. The top ten hold around 12% of the sample. The sequencing here drew on PBMCs from blood, taken 40 to 50 days after vaccination. Source of these receptors: a man aged 50-60 years who received an inactivated influenza vaccine. Donor details come from another sample of the same person, matched by shared clones.

This clonotype occurred many times. This chain uses TRBV7-8 with TRBJ1-1, with D perhaps TRBD1 (5 bases). The CDR3 has 16 residues. Trimming removed 5 bases from V and 1 base from J, with 17 bases in between. The germline CDR1 and CDR2 sequences are SGHVS and FQNEAQ. The CDR3 DNA reads TGTGCCAGCAGCCGTCCGAGGAGCAGGGAGAACACTGAAGCTTTCTTT. It encodes CASSRPRSRENTEAFF.

V gene TRBV5-1 combines with J gene TRBJ2-7; a weak D match, TRBD1 (6 bases). V lost 0 bases, J lost 4 bases, and 14 bases lay in between. There are 15 residues in the CDR3. Looked up from germline, CDR1 is SGHRS and CDR2 is YFSETQ. The CDR3 bases are TGCGCCAGCAGCTTGGGTACAGGGAACTATTACGAGCAGTACTTC. It translates to CASSLGTGNYYEQYF. The variable domain in full, with the rest retrieved from reference TRBV5-1 and TRBJ2-7, is KAGVTQTPRYLIKTRGQQVTLSCSPISGHRSVSWYQQTPGQGLQFLFEYFSETQRNKGNFPGRFSGRQFSNSRSEMNVSTLELGDSALYLCASSLGTGNYYEQYFGPGTRLTVT.

This clonotype was detected a few times. The rearrangement links TRBV28 to TRBJ1-3; the D gene is possibly TRBD1 (5 bases). CDR1 MDHEN and CDR2 SYDVKM come from the germline V gene. The CDR3 spans 15 residues. Trimming took 1 base from V and 2 from J, leaving 9 bases between them. CDR3: CASSLSAQAGNTIYF. CDR3 nucleotides: TGTGCCAGCAGTTTATCTGCACAGGCTGGAAACACCATATATTTT.

The chain combines TRBV7-9 with TRBJ2-5; D is ambiguous. This CDR3 comprises 16 residues. Germline-derived CDR1 and CDR2 are SEHNR and FQNEAQ (reference sequence). V was cut by 5 bases and J by 4 bases, with 20 bases left in between. The CDR3 coding sequence is TGTGCCAGCAGCCCCGGTCTGGCCCGAGACCGAGAGACCCAGTACTTC. Residues: CASSPGLARDRETQYF.

This chain's CDR3 is CASSLEGLAQETQYF. The CDR3 coding sequence is TGCGCCAGCAGCTTGGAAGGACTAGCACAAGAGACCCAGTACTTC. The chain combines TRBV5-1 with TRBJ2-5; 8 bases align to TRBD2. The CDR3 totals 15 residues. With 0 bases clipped from V and 2 bases from J, the junction kept 3 bases outside the gene matches. Per germline, CDR1 SGHRS and CDR2 YFSETQ.

The chain employs TRBV20-1 and TRBJ2-7, with D possibly matching TRBD2 (6 bases). V was cut by 0 bases and J by 7 bases, with 16 bases left in between. The length of the CDR3 is 14 residues. Germline V gene data show CDR1 as DFQATT and CDR2 as SNEGSKA (reference sequence). Here the CDR3 DNA reads TGCAGTGCTAGAGATAGTCGGGGGTTGGGGGAGCAGTACTTC. This encodes CSARDSRGLGEQYF.

This clonotype was counted a single time. The gene calls are TRBV15 and TRBJ2-1; no clear D gene. The CDR3 spans 15 residues. The germline V gene encodes CDR1 LNHNV and CDR2 YYDKDF (reference sequence). V was cut by 3 bases and J by 2 bases, with 11 bases left in between. The chain's CDR3 is CATSSVQDPYNEQFF. The CDR3 nucleotides are TGTGCCACCAGCAGTGTCCAGGATCCCTACAATGAGCAGTTCTTC.

This clonotype was detected a few times. The chain joins TRBV12-3 or TRBV12-4 to TRBJ1-2; 12 nucleotides match TRBD1. The CDR3 is made up of 14 amino acids. The V and J ends lost 6 bases and 7 bases, in that order; junction bases with no gene match: 6. CDR3 in DNA: TGTGCCAGCAGCCGGGACAGGGGGCGTTCTGGCTACACCTTC. This gives the protein CASSRDRGRSGYTF.

The chain carries TRBV10-3 and TRBJ1-2; D remains unclear. The CDR3 has 13 residues. Germline values: CDR1 ENHRY, CDR2 SYGVKD. The V gene lost 2 bases and the J gene lost 6 bases, with 10 bases spanning the gap. This CDR3 is CAISETSGDGYTF. The CDR3 DNA sequence: TGTGCCATCAGTGAGACTTCGGGAGATGGCTACACCTTC.

This clonotype was seen a handful of times. This chain joins TRBV9 and TRBJ2-3, with D possibly being TRBD1 (6 bases). Germline CDR1 and CDR2: SGDLS and YYNGEE. This CDR3 region has 14 residues. Trimming took 3 bases from V and 2 from J, leaving 10 bases between them. CDR3 in DNA: TGTGCCAGCAGCGACAGGGCCGCCACAGATACGCAGTATTTT. It yields the protein CASSDRAATDTQYF. Variable domain in full (rest from reference TRBV9 and TRBJ2-3): DSGVTQTPKHLITATGQRVTLRCSPRSGDLSVYWYQQSLDQGLQFLIQYYNGEERAKGNILERFSAQQFPDLHSELNLSSLELGDSALYFCASSDRAATDTQYFGPGTRLTVL.